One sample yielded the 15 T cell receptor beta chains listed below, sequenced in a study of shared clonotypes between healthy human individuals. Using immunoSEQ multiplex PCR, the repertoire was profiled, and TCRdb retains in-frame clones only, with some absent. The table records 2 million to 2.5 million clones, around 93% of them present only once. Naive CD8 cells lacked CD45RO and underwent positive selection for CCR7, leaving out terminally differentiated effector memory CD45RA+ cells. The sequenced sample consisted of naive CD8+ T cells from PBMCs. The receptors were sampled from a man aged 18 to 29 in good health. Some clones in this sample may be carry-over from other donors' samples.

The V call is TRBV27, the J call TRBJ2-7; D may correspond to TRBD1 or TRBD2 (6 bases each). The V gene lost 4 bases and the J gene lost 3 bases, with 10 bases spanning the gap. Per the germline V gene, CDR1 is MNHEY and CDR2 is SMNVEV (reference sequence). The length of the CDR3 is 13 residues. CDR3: CASSSGAGYEQYF. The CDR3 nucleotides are TGTGCCAGCAGTTCGGGGGCGGGCTACGAGCAGTACTTC.

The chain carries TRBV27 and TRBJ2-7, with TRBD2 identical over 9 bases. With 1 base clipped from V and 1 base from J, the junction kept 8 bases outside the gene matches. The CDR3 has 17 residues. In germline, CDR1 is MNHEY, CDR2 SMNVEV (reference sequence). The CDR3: CASSLFMPSGDSYEQYF. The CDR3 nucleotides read TGTGCCAGCAGTTTATTTATGCCTAGCGGGGATTCCTACGAGCAGTACTTC.

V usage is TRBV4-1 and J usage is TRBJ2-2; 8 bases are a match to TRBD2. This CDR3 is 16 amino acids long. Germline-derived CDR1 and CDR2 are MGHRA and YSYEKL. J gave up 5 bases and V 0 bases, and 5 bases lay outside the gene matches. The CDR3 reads CASSQEVAGRTGELFF. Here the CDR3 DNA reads TGCGCCAGCAGCCAAGAGGTAGCGGGAAGGACCGGGGAGCTGTTTTTT.

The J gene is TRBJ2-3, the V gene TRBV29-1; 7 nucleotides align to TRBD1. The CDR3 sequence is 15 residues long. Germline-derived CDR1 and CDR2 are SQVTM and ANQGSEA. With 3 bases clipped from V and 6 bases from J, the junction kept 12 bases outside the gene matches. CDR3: CSVDGQALLEDTQYF. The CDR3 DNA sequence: TGCAGCGTTGATGGACAGGCCCTCCTCGAGGATACGCAGTATTTT.

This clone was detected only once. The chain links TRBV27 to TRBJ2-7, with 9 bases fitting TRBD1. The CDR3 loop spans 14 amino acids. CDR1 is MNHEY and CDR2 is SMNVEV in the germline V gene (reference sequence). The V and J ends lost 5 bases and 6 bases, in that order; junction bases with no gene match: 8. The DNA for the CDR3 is TGTGCCAGCAGTCCTACAGGGGGCTACGGCGAGCAGTACTTC. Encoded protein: CASSPTGGYGEQYF.

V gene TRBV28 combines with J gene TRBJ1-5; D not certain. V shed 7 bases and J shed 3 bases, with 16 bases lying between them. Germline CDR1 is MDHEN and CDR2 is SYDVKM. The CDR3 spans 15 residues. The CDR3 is CASTAPESSNQPQHF. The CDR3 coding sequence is TGTGCCAGCACCGCCCCGGAAAGTTCCAATCAGCCCCAGCATTTT.

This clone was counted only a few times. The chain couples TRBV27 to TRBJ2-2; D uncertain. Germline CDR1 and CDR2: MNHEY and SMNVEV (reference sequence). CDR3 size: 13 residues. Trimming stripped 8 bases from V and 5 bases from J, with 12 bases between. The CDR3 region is CASSLYRTGELFF. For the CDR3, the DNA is TGTGCCAGCTCGCTTTATAGGACCGGGGAGCTGTTTTTT.

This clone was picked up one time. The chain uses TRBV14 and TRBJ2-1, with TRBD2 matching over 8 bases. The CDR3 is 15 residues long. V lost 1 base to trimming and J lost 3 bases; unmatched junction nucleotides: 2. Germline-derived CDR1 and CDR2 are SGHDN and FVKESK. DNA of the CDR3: TGTGCCAGCAGCCAAGGACTAGCGATCTACAATGAGCAGTTCTTC. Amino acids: CASSQGLAIYNEQFF.

CDR3 in amino acids: CASSTIPEVDTEAFF. The DNA of the CDR3 is TGTGCCAGTAGTACCATCCCCGAGGTGGACACTGAAGCTTTCTTT. V is TRBV19 and J is TRBJ1-1; D unresolved. CDR3 size: 15 residues. Trimming left V 4 bases short and J 3 bases short, with 15 bases between. Germline V CDR1 and CDR2: LNHDA, SQIVND (reference sequence).

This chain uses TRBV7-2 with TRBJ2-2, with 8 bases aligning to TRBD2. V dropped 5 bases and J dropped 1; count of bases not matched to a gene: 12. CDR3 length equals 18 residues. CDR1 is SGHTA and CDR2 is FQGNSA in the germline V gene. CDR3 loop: CASSGSRLSGVNTGELFF. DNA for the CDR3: TGTGCCAGCAGCGGCTCCCGGCTTAGCGGGGTGAACACCGGGGAGCTGTTTTTT.

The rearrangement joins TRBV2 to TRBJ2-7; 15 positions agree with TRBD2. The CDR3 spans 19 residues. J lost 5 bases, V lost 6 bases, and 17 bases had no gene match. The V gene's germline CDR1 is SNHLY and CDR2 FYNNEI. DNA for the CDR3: TGTGCCAGCAGCGAAAAGCCTTTGGGACTAGCGGGAGGAGTCAACGAGCAGTACTTC. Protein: CASSEKPLGLAGGVNEQYF.

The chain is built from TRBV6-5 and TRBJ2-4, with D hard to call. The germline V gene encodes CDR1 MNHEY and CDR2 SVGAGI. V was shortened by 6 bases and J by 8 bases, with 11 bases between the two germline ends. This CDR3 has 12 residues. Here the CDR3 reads CASRTHGHIQYF. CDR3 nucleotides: TGTGCCAGCAGAACTCACGGCCACATTCAGTACTTC.

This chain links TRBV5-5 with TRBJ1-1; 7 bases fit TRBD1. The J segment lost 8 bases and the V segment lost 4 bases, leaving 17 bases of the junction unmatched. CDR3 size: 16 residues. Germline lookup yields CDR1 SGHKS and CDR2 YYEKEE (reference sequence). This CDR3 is CASSLTRDRLSDEAFF. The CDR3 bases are TGTGCCAGCAGCCTGACCCGGGACAGACTAAGTGACGAAGCTTTCTTT.

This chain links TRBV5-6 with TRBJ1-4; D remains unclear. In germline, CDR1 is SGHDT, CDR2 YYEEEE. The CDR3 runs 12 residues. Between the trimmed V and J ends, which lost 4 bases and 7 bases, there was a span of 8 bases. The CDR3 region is CASSHTSEKLFF. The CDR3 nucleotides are TGTGCCAGCAGCCATACTTCTGAAAAACTGTTTTTT.

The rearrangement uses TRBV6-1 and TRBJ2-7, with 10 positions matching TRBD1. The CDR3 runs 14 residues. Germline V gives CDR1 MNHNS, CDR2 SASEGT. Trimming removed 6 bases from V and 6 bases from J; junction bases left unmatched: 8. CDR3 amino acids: CASRVDRGLSEQYF. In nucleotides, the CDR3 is TGTGCCAGCAGAGTAGACAGGGGGCTTTCCGAGCAGTACTTC.